This record looks at one T cell receptor beta chain sequence and its context. The sample originates from a study of blood T cell repertoires in COVID-19. Turning to the study itself: Donors in the United States, Italy and Spain gave samples during acute or convalescent COVID-19. T cells, B-cell-depleted T cells, or PBMCs supplied cDNA or gDNA.

Contact with a PCR-confirmed or clinician-diagnosed COVID-19 case occurred within 2 weeks of entry. There are 15 residues in the CDR3. V was pared by 5 bases and J by 1 base, with 3 bases of the junction left unmatched. The V gene's germline CDR1 is LNHDA and CDR2 SQIVND (reference sequence). In the original workflow: Reference gene primer amplification gave nucleated cell count estimates. The protocol was immunoSEQ multiplex PCR, while the TCRdb copy is restricted to in-frame clones and leaves out a portion. D and trimming come from the DNA, and the V and J calls and clone size come from that table. The data hold hundreds of thousands of clones, with nearly 90% observed a single time.

Sequenced sample: PBMCs or T cells enriched from blood (not recorded which). This receptor was identified in a woman aged 18-35 years who had been exposed to COVID-19. The chain has TRBV19 and TRBJ2-1, with TRBD1 matching 9 bases. CDR3 nucleotide sequence: TGTGCCAGTAGTGGGACAGGGTGGTCCTACAATGAGCAGTTCTTC. Protein product: CASSGTGWSYNEQFF.